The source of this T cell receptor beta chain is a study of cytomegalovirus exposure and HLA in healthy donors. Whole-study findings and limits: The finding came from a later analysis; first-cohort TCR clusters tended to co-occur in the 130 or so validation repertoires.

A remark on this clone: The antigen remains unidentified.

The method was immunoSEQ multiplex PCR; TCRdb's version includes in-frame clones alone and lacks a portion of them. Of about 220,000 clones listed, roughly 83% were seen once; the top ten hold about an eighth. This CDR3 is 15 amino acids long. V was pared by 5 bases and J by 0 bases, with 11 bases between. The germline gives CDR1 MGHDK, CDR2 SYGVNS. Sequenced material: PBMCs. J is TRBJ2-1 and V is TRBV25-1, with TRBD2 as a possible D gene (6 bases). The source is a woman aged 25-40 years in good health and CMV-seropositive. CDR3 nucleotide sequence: TGTGCCAGCAGTTCGGGACTGCGCTCCTACAATGAGCAGTTCTTC. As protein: CASSSGLRSYNEQFF.